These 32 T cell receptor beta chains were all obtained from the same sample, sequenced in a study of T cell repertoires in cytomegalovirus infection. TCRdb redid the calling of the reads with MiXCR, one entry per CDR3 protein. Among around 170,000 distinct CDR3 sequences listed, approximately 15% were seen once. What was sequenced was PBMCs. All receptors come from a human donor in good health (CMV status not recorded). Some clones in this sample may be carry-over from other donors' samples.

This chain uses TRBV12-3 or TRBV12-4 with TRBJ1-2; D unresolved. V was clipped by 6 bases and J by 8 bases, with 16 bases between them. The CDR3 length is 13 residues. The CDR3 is CASSQTQIYGYTF. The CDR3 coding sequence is TGTGCCAGCAGCCAGACTCAGATATACGGCTACACCTTC.

This CDR3 is CASYQGPGNTEAFF. CDR3 coding DNA: TGCGCCAGCTATCAGGGACCGGGGAACACTGAAGCTTTCTTT. The chain has TRBV5-1 and TRBJ1-1; D possibly corresponds to TRBD1 (5 bases). V was pared by 7 bases and J by 1 base, with 14 bases between. Per the germline V gene, CDR1 is SGHRS and CDR2 is YFSETQ. This CDR3 comprises 14 residues.

The CDR3 sequence: CASYVSNQPQHF. The CDR3 DNA follows: TGTGCCAGCTACGTCAGCAATCAGCCCCAGCATTTT. The V call is TRBV28, the J call TRBJ1-5; D ambiguous. Germline CDR1 is MDHEN and CDR2 is SYDVKM. Trimming removed 8 bases from V and 1 base from J, with 6 bases in between. CDR3 size: 12 residues. Variable domain in full (rest from reference TRBV28 and TRBJ1-5): DVKVTQSSRYLVKRTGEKVFLECVQDMDHENMFWYRQDPGLGLRLIYFSYDVKMKEKGDIPEGYSVSREKKERFSLILESASTNQTSMYLCASYVSNQPQHFGDGTRLSIL.

The CDR3 here is CAISEGQGTDTQYF. CDR3 coding DNA: TGTGCCATCAGTGAGGGACAGGGGACAGATACGCAGTATTTT. This sequence joins TRBV10-3 and TRBJ2-3; TRBD1 matches at 9 bases. This CDR3 has 14 residues. Germline-derived CDR1 and CDR2 are ENHRY and SYGVKD. The V segment lost 2 bases and the J segment 3 bases; nucleotides outside the gene matches: 0.

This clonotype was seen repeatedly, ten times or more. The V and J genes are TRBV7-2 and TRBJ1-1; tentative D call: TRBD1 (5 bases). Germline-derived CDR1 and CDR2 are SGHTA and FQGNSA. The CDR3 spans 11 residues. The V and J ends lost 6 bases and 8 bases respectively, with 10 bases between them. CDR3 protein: CASRRQTEAFF. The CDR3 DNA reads TGTGCCAGCAGAAGACAGACCGAAGCTTTCTTT.

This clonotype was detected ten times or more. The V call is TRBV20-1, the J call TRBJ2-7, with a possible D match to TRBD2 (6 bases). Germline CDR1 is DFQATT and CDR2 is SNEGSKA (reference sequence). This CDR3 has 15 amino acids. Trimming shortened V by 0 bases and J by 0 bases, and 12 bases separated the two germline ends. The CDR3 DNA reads TGCAGTGCTAGAGATCTAGCGCTGAGCTCCTACGAGCAGTACTTC. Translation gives CSARDLALSSYEQYF.

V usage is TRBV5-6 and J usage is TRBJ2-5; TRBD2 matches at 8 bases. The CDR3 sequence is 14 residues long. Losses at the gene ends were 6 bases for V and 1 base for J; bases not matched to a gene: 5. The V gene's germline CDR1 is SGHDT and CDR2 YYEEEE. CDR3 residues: CASTPGGIQETQYF. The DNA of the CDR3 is TGTGCCAGCACCCCGGGGGGGATCCAAGAGACCCAGTACTTC.

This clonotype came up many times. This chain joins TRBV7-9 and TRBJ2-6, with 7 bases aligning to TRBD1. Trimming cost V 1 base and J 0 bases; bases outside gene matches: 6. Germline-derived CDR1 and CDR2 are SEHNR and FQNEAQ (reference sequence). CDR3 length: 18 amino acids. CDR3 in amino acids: CASSLVGQVRSGANVLTF. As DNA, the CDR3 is TGTGCCAGCAGCTTAGTCGGACAGGTCCGCTCTGGGGCCAACGTCCTGACTTTC.

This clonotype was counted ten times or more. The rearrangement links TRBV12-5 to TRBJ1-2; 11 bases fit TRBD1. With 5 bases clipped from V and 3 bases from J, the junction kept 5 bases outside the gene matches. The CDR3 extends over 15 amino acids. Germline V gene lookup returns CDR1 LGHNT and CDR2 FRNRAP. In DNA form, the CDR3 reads TGTGCTAGTGGTCCCCTGGACAGGGGGCACTATGGCTACACCTTC. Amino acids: CASGPLDRGHYGYTF. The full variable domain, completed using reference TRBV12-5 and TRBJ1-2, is DARVTQTPRHKVTEMGQEVTMRCQPILGHNTVFWYRQTMMQGLELLAYFRNRAPLDDSGMPKDRFSAEMPDATLATLKIQPSEPRDSAVYFCASGPLDRGHYGYTFGSGTRLTVV.

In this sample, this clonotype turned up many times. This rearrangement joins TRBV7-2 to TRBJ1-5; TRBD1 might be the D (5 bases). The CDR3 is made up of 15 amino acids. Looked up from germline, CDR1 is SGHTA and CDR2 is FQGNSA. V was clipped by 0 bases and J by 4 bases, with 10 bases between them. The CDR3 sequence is CASSLAGVGNQPQHF. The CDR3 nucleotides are TGTGCCAGCAGCTTAGCAGGGGTTGGAAATCAGCCCCAGCATTTT.

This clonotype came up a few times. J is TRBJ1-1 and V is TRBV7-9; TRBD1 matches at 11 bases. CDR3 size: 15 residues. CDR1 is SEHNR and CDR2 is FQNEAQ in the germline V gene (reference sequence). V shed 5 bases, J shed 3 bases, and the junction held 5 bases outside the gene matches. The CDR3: CASSPGQGADTEAFF. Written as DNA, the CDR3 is TGTGCCAGCAGCCCCGGACAGGGGGCGGACACTGAAGCTTTCTTT.

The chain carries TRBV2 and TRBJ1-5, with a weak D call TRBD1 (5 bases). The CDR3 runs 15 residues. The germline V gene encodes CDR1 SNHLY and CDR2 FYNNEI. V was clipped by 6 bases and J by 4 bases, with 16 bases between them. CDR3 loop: CASSPHRGGNQPQHF. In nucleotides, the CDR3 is TGTGCCAGCAGCCCCCATAGGGGCGGGAATCAGCCCCAGCATTTT. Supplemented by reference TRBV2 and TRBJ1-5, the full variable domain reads EPEVTQTPSHQVTQMGQEVILRCVPISNHLYFYWYRQILGQKVEFLVSFYNNEISEKSEIFDDQFSVERPDGSNFTLKIRSTKLEDSAMYFCASSPHRGGNQPQHFGDGTRLSIL.

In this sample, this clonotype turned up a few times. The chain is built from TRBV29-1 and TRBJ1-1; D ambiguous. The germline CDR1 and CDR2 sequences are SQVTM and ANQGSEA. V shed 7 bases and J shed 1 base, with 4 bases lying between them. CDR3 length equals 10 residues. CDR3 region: CSDSNTEAFF. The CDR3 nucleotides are TGCAGCGACTCGAACACTGAAGCTTTCTTT.

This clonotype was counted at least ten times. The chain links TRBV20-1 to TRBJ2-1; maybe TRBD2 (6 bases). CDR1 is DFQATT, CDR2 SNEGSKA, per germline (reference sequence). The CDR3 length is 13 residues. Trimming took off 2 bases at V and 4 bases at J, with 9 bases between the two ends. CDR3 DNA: TGCAGTGCTAGATCCCGGGGGTACAATGAGCAGTTCTTC. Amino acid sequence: CSARSRGYNEQFF.

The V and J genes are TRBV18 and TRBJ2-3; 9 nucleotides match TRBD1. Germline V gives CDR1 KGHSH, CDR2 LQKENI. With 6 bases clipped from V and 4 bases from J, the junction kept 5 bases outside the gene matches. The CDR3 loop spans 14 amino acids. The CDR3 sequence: CASSPDRGADTQYF. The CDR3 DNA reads TGTGCCAGCTCTCCGGACAGGGGAGCAGATACGCAGTATTTT.

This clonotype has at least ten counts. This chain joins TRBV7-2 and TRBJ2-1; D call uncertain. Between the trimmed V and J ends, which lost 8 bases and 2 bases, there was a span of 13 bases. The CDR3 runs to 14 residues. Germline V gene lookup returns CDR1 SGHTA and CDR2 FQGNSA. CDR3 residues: CASHGAATYNEQFF. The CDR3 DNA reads TGTGCCAGCCATGGAGCCGCCACCTACAATGAGCAGTTCTTC.

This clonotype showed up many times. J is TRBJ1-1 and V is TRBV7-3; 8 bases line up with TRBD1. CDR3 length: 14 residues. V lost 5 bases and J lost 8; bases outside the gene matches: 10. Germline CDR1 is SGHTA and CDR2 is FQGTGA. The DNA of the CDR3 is TGTGCCAGCAGCAGGACAGGGAAGGACGGGGAAGCTTTCTTT. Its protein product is CASSRTGKDGEAFF.

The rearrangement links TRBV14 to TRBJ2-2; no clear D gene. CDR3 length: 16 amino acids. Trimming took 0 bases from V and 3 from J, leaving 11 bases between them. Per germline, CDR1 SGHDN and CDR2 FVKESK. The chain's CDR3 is CASSQDLLGHTGELFF. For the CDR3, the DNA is TGTGCCAGCAGCCAAGATCTTCTCGGGCACACCGGGGAGCTGTTTTTT.

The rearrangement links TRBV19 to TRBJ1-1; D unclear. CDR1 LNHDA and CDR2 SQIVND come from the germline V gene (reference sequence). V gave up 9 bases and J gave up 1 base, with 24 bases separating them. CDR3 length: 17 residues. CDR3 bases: TGTGCCAGCCTCCCCGTAGGGCTAGGCGGTAGGAACACTGAAGCTTTCTTT. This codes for CASLPVGLGGRNTEAFF.

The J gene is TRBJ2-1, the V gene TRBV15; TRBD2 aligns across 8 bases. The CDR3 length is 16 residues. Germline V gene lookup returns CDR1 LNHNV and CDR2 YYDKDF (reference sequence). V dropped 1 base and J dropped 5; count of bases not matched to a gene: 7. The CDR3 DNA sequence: TGTGCCACCAGCAGAGGGACTAGCCCCGCCGACAATGAGCAGTTCTTC. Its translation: CATSRGTSPADNEQFF.

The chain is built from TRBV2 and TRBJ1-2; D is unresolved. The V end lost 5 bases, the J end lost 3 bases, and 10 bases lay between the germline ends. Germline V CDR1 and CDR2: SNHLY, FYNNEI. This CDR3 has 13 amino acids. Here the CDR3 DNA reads TGTGCCAGCAGTATGACGGTATACTATGGCTACACCTTC. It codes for CASSMTVYYGYTF. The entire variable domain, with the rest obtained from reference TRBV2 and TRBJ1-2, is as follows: EPEVTQTPSHQVTQMGQEVILRCVPISNHLYFYWYRQILGQKVEFLVSFYNNEISEKSEIFDDQFSVERPDGSNFTLKIRSTKLEDSAMYFCASSMTVYYGYTFGSGTRLTVV.

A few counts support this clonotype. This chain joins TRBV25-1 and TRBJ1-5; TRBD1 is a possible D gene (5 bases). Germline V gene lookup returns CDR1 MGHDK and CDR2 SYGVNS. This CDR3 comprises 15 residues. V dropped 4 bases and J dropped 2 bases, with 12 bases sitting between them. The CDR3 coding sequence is TGTGCCAGCAGTGGCCCAGGGTCGGGCAATCAGCCCCAGCATTTT. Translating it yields CASSGPGSGNQPQHF. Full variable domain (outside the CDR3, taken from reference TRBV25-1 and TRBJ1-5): EADIYQTPRYLVIGTGKKITLECSQTMGHDKMYWYQQDPGMELHLIHYSYGVNSTEKGDLSSESTVSRIRTEHFPLTLESARPSHTSQYLCASSGPGSGNQPQHFGDGTRLSIL.

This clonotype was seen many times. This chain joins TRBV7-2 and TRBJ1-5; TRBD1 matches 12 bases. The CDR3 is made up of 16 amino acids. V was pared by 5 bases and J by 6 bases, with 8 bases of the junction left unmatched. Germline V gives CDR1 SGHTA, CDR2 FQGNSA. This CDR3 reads CASSPGGTGGRQPQHF. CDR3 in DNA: TGTGCCAGCAGCCCGGGCGGGACAGGGGGCCGTCAGCCCCAGCATTTT.

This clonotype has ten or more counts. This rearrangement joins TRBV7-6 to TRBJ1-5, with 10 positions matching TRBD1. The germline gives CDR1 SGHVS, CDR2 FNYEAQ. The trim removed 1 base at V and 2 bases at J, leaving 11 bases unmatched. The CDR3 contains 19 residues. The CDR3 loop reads CASSLGDRGDFNRNQPQHF. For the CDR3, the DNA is TGTGCCAGCAGCTTAGGGGACAGGGGTGACTTTAATCGCAATCAGCCCCAGCATTTT.

The CDR3 sequence is CASGWPTNTEAFF. The CDR3, as DNA: TGTGCCAGTGGGTGGCCGACGAACACTGAAGCTTTCTTT. The V gene is TRBV19, the J gene TRBJ1-1; D uncertain. The CDR3 totals 13 residues. The germline CDR1 and CDR2 sequences are LNHDA and SQIVND (reference sequence). V was clipped by 8 bases and J by 1 base, with 11 bases between them. The entire variable domain, with the rest obtained from reference TRBV19 and TRBJ1-1, is as follows: DGGITQSPKYLFRKEGQNVTLSCEQNLNHDAMYWYRQDPGQGLRLIYYSQIVNDFQKGDIAEGYSVSREKKESFPLTVTSAQKNPTAFYLCASGWPTNTEAFFGQGTRLTVV.

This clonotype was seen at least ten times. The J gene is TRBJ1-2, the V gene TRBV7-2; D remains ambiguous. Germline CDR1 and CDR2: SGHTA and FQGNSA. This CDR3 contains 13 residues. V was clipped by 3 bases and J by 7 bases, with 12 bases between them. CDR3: CASSFGQATGYTF. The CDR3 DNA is TGTGCCAGCAGCTTCGGGCAGGCGACTGGCTACACCTTC.

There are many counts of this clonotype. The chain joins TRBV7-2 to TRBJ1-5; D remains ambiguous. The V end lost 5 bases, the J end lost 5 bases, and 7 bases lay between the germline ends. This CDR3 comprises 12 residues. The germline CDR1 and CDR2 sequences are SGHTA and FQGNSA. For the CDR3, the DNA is TGTGCCAGCAGCGTCACAGATCAGCCCCAGCATTTT. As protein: CASSVTDQPQHF.

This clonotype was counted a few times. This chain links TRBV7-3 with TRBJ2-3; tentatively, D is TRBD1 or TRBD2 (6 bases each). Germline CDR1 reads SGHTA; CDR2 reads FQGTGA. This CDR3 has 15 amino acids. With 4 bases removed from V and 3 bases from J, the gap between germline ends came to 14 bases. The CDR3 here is CASSSGGARTDTQYF. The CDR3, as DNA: TGTGCCAGCAGCTCCGGGGGCGCCCGAACAGATACGCAGTATTTT.

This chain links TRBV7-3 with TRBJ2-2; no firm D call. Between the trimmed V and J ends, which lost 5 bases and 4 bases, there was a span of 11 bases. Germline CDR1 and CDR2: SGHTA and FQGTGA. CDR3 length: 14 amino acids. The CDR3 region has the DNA TGTGCCAGCAGCCTTCAGGAAACCACCGGGGAGCTGTTTTTT. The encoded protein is CASSLQETTGELFF.

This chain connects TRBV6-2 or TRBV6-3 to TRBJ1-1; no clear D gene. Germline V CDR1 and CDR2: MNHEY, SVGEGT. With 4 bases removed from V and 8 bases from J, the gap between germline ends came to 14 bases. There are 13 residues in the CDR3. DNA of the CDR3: TGTGCCAGCAGTTCCCAGAGGACGGAGGAAGCTTTCTTT. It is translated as CASSSQRTEEAFF.

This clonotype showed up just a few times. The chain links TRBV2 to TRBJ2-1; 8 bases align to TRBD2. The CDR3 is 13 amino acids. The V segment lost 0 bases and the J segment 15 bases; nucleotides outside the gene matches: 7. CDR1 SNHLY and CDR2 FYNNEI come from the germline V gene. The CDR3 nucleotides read TGTGCCAGCAGTGAAGCGCGGAGCGGGAGTCCGTTCTTC. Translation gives CASSEARSGSPFF.

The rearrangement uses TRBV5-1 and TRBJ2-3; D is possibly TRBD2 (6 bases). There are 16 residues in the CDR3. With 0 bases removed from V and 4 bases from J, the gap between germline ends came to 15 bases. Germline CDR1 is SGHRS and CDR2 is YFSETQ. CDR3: CASSLGARGISDTQYF. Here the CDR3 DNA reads TGCGCCAGCAGCTTGGGAGCTCGGGGGATATCAGATACGCAGTATTTT.